The next 7 T cell receptor beta chains were all read from a single sample in a study of shared clonotypes between healthy human individuals. Only in-frame clones appear in the TCRdb table, and some are missing; sequencing was by immunoSEQ multiplex PCR. This sample has roughly 1,000,000 clones, with approximately 80% found just once. Sequencing was carried out using memory CD4+ T cells from PBMCs. Regarding subset: CD45RA-negative fraction. These receptors all come from a man younger than 30 in good health. Some clones in this sample may be carry-over from other donors' samples.

This clone was seen more than once but under ten times. The chain carries TRBV18 and TRBJ1-3, with 8 positions matching TRBD1. Germline V CDR1 and CDR2: KGHSH, LQKENI. This CDR3 region has 17 residues. J gave up 2 bases and V 3 bases, and 9 bases lay outside the gene matches. CDR3 in DNA: TGTGCCAGCTCACCTTTCGCGGACAGGGCTACTGGAAACACCATATATTTT. It translates to CASSPFADRATGNTIYF.

The sample holds one count of this clone. V usage is TRBV4-2 and J usage is TRBJ2-1; possibly TRBD2 for D (5 bases). Germline V gene lookup returns CDR1 LGHNA and CDR2 YNFKEQ. The V and J ends lost 0 bases and 5 bases respectively, with 17 bases between them. The CDR3 covers 17 residues. The CDR3 nucleotides are TGTGCCAGCAGCCAAGAGACAACCCGGGATTCACACAATGAGCAGTTCTTC. It is translated as CASSQETTRDSHNEQFF.

This chain uses TRBV6-1 with TRBJ2-5, with TRBD1 matching 9 bases. J gave up 5 bases and V 3 bases, and 4 bases lay outside the gene matches. This CDR3 region has 14 residues. The germline V gene has CDR1 MNHNS and CDR2 SASEGT. The DNA of the CDR3 is TGTGCCAGCAGTGATACAGGGGGCTGGGAGACCCAGTACTTC. Protein: CASSDTGGWETQYF.

The chain couples TRBV7-9 to TRBJ2-5, with a possible D match to TRBD1 (6 bases). Germline V gives CDR1 SEHNR, CDR2 FQNEAQ (reference sequence). V lost 4 bases to trimming and J lost 1 base, with 10 bases between them. CDR3 length: 14 residues. The CDR3, as DNA: TGTGCCAGCAGCTACAGGGCCCCCCAAGAGACCCAGTACTTC. Translated, it gives CASSYRAPQETQYF.

The rearrangement joins TRBV7-9 to TRBJ1-2; TRBD1 matches at 7 bases. The CDR3 consists of 15 residues. CDR1 is SEHNR, CDR2 FQNEAQ, per germline (reference sequence). V was clipped by 5 bases and J by 6 bases; unmatched bases: 12. CDR3 bases: TGTGCCAGCAGCCCCAGGGACAGTGGAGCCCATGGCTACACCTTC. It encodes CASSPRDSGAHGYTF.

CDR3: CASSERGTGVGQPQHF. The CDR3 nucleotides read TGTGCCAGCAGTGAACGAGGGACAGGGGTTGGTCAGCCCCAGCATTTT. The J gene is TRBJ1-5, the V gene TRBV2; 10 bases line up with TRBD1. The CDR3 runs 16 residues. With 2 bases clipped from V and 6 bases from J, the junction kept 7 bases outside the gene matches. Germline assignment: CDR1 SNHLY and CDR2 FYNNEI.

This sequence joins TRBV2 and TRBJ2-5; 8 bases align to TRBD1. CDR1 and CDR2 (germline): SNHLY, FYNNEI. The CDR3 is made up of 15 amino acids. Trimming at V came to 6 bases and at J to 5 bases, leaving 11 bases not matched to a gene. Here the CDR3 DNA reads TGTGCCAGCAGATGGACAGGGACCGCACAGGAGACCCAGTACTTC. It encodes CASRWTGTAQETQYF.